Each of the 31 T cell receptor beta chains below was sequenced from the same sample in a study of early T cells in non-severe SARS-CoV-2 infection. MiXCR was run by TCRdb on the 5' RACE reads, yielding one entry per CDR3 protein. The table lists some 87,000 distinct CDR3 sequences, roughly 13% of them singletons. Sequenced material: whole blood. These receptors were collected from an adult who was a healthcare worker with PCR-confirmed SARS-CoV-2 infection or an uninfected control (not recorded which).

The chain joins TRBV7-6 to TRBJ1-1; 9 bases fit TRBD1. Germline loops: CDR1 SGHVS, CDR2 FNYEAQ. V gave up 3 bases and J gave up 5 bases; unmatched junction bases: 4. The CDR3 length is 14 residues. DNA of the CDR3: TGTGCCAGCAGCTTGACAGGGGGAGGAACTGAAGCTTTCTTT. This sequence encodes CASSLTGGGTEAFF. Using reference TRBV7-6 and TRBJ1-1 for the parts outside the CDR3, the full variable domain is GAGVSQSPRYKVTKRGQDVALRCDPISGHVSLYWYRQALGQGPEFLTYFNYEAQQDKSGLPNDRFSAERPEGSISTLTIQRTEQRDSAMYRCASSLTGGGTEAFFGQGTRLTVV.

This clonotype was seen just once. The chain employs TRBV7-8 and TRBJ1-4, with D perhaps matching TRBD1 (5 bases). The V and J ends lost 2 bases and 8 bases respectively, with 12 bases between them. Germline V gives CDR1 SGHVS, CDR2 FQNEAQ. This CDR3 has 14 residues. CDR3 sequence (DNA): TGTGCCAGCAGCTTATTTTACTGGGGGGAAAAACTGTTTTTT. This gives the protein CASSLFYWGEKLFF.

The chain combines TRBV27 with TRBJ2-5, with 11 bases identical to TRBD1. The CDR3 loop spans 16 amino acids. Germline V gene sequence: CDR1 MNHEY, CDR2 SMNVEV (reference sequence). The trim removed 5 bases at V and 2 bases at J, leaving 7 bases unmatched. The CDR3 region is CASSTRTGGFQETQYF. DNA for the CDR3: TGTGCCAGCAGTACCAGGACAGGGGGCTTTCAAGAGACCCAGTACTTC.

This clonotype was counted between two and nine times. V is TRBV7-2 and J is TRBJ2-5, with a weak D call TRBD1 (6 bases). The CDR3 runs to 15 residues. Trimming removed 2 bases at V and 2 bases at J, with 12 bases between. Germline-derived CDR1 and CDR2 are SGHTA and FQGNSA. The CDR3 DNA reads TGTGCCAGCAGCTTACCAGGGGCCCCGCAAGAGACCCAGTACTTC. Translating it yields CASSLPGAPQETQYF.

J is TRBJ1-6 and V is TRBV10-2; D might be TRBD1 (6 bases). Germline V gives CDR1 WSHSY, CDR2 SAAADI. The CDR3 runs 16 residues. V lost 6 bases to trimming and J lost 0 bases, with 12 bases between them. The CDR3 region has the DNA TGCGCCAGCAGATTAGGACAGAACTCCTATAATTCACCCCTCCACTTT. Protein product: CASRLGQNSYNSPLHF.

This clonotype was recorded many times. The chain combines TRBV7-8 with TRBJ1-3; D remains ambiguous. Germline CDR1 reads SGHVS; CDR2 reads FQNEAQ. This CDR3 region has 16 residues. The V gene lost 0 bases and the J gene lost 3 bases, with 12 bases spanning the gap. The CDR3 sequence: CASSLAAGSNGNTIYF. The CDR3 DNA is TGTGCCAGCAGCTTAGCGGCTGGGTCAAATGGAAACACCATATATTTT.

There are a few counts of this clonotype. The chain couples TRBV16 to TRBJ1-5; 8 bases match TRBD1. The CDR3 runs to 15 residues. J lost 4 bases, V lost 5 bases, and 7 bases had no gene match. Germline CDR1 is KGHSY and CDR2 is FQNENV. The CDR3 sequence: CASSSTGGVNQPQHF. Here the CDR3 DNA reads TGTGCCAGCAGCTCCACAGGGGGAGTAAATCAGCCCCAGCATTTT. The whole variable domain, remainder taken from reference TRBV16 and TRBJ1-5, is GEEVAQTPKHLVRGEGQKAKLYCAPIKGHSYVFWYQQVLKNEFKFLISFQNENVFDETGMPKERFSAKCLPNSPCSLEIQATKLEDSAVYFCASSSTGGVNQPQHFGDGTRLSIL.

The rearrangement links TRBV14 to TRBJ2-3, with TRBD2 matching 10 bases. Germline trimming cut 0 bases from V and 1 base from J; bases unmatched to any gene: 7. The CDR3 runs to 18 residues. CDR1 SGHDN and CDR2 FVKESK come from the germline V gene. The CDR3 protein is CASSQDYGTSGGTDTQYF. The CDR3, as DNA: TGTGCCAGCAGCCAAGACTATGGTACTAGCGGGGGCACAGATACGCAGTATTTT.

This clonotype was seen many times. The chain is built from TRBV30 and TRBJ2-5; 10 bases agree with TRBD2. CDR3 size: 14 residues. Germline V gene data show CDR1 as GTSNPN and CDR2 as SVGIG (reference sequence). The V gene end was trimmed by 3 bases and the J gene end by 4 bases; junction bases not matched to a gene: 5. In DNA, the CDR3 is TGTGCCTGGAGCCCTAGCGGGGGTGTAGAGACCCAGTACTTC. Its translation: CAWSPSGGVETQYF. Looking up the rest from reference TRBV30 and TRBJ2-5 gives the full variable domain: SQTIHQWPATLVQPVGSPLSLECTVEGTSNPNLYWYRQAAGRGLQLLFYSVGIGQISSEVPQNLSASRPQDRQFILSSKKLLLSDSGFYLCAWSPSGGVETQYFGPGTRLLVL.

This clonotype showed up just a few times. V usage is TRBV3-1 and J usage is TRBJ2-3; TRBD2 is a possible D gene (5 bases). The CDR3 length is 15 residues. Looked up from germline, CDR1 is LGHDT and CDR2 is YNNKEL (reference sequence). V lost 1 base and J lost 4, with 12 bases in between. The CDR3 sequence: CASSQVPLAADTQYF. DNA for the CDR3: TGTGCCAGCAGCCAAGTTCCCCTAGCCGCAGATACGCAGTATTTT.

This clonotype was counted many times. V gene TRBV24-1 combines with J gene TRBJ2-1, with D uncertain. The germline CDR1 and CDR2 sequences are KGHDR and SFDVKD. The CDR3 is made up of 13 amino acids. The V gene lost 0 bases and the J gene lost 8 bases, with 7 bases spanning the gap. DNA for the CDR3: TGTGCCACCAGTGATTTGTTCCGGGATGAGCAGTTCTTC. Amino acids: CATSDLFRDEQFF.

The rearrangement uses TRBV4-2 and TRBJ1-1; 7 nucleotides align to TRBD1. The V gene end was trimmed by 0 bases and the J gene end by 2 bases; junction bases not matched to a gene: 6. Germline values: CDR1 LGHNA, CDR2 YNFKEQ. The CDR3 totals 16 residues. CDR3 DNA sequence: TGTGCCAGCAGCCAAGATGGGACAGTTCTAAACACTGAAGCTTTCTTT. Translating gives CASSQDGTVLNTEAFF.

This clonotype was recorded at least ten times. The V and J genes are TRBV29-1 and TRBJ1-2; 10 positions match TRBD1. Trimming at V came to 6 bases and at J to 8 bases, leaving 3 bases not matched to a gene. The CDR3 runs 11 residues. Germline-derived CDR1 and CDR2 are SQVTM and ANQGSEA. This chain's CDR3 is CSVTGGFGYTF. The DNA for the CDR3 is TGCAGCGTGACAGGGGGCTTCGGCTACACCTTC.

The chain couples TRBV3-1 to TRBJ2-1, with D perhaps assigned TRBD1 or TRBD2 (6 bases each). This CDR3 is built from 16 residues. V was trimmed by 4 bases and J by 5 bases, leaving 18 bases between them. Germline V gene data show CDR1 as LGHDT and CDR2 as YNNKEL (reference sequence). The CDR3 reads CASSLGQGTENNEQFF. CDR3 sequence (DNA): TGTGCCAGCAGCCTAGGGCAGGGGACTGAAAACAATGAGCAGTTCTTC.

This chain uses TRBV10-3 with TRBJ1-2; 8 bases are a match to TRBD1. CDR3 length: 16 amino acids. The trim removed 0 bases at V and 4 bases at J, leaving 7 bases unmatched. From germline, CDR1 is ENHRY and CDR2 SYGVKD. The CDR3 here is CAISESPKDRAYGYTF. CDR3 nucleotides: TGTGCCATCAGTGAGTCTCCCAAGGACAGGGCCTATGGCTACACCTTC.

The table lists this clonotype with many counts. The rearrangement links TRBV12-3 or TRBV12-4 to TRBJ1-2, with 9 positions matching TRBD1. After removal of 3 bases from V and 4 bases from J, the junction contained 6 bases not matched to a gene. The CDR3 covers 15 residues. The CDR3 DNA reads as TGTGCCAGCAGTTTCGGACAGGGGACCCTCTATGGCTACACCTTC. Translating gives CASSFGQGTLYGYTF.

The table lists this clonotype with a few counts. The V and J genes are TRBV12-3 or TRBV12-4 and TRBJ1-4, with 8 bases that match TRBD1. Trimming at V came to 3 bases and at J to 8 bases, leaving 8 bases not matched to a gene. This CDR3 is built from 15 residues. The CDR3 DNA is TGTGCCAGCAGTTTTTCCGGGACAGGAGTGGAAAAACTGTTTTTT. This sequence encodes CASSFSGTGVEKLFF.

The rearrangement uses TRBV3-1 and TRBJ2-6, with D tentatively TRBD1 or TRBD2 (6 bases each). V was clipped by 4 bases and J by 2 bases, with 21 bases between them. The CDR3 runs 19 residues. Germline V gene sequence: CDR1 LGHDT, CDR2 YNNKEL (reference sequence). The CDR3 sequence is CASSLRNLRGVTGANVLTF. The CDR3 DNA reads TGTGCCAGCAGCCTCAGGAACCTTAGGGGGGTTACTGGGGCCAACGTCCTGACTTTC.

The chain links TRBV6-5 to TRBJ2-2; 7 nucleotides line up with TRBD2. Germline V lookup: CDR1 MNHEY, CDR2 SVGAGI. The CDR3 runs 16 residues. V trimming: 0 bases; J trimming: 4 bases; junction bases outside the gene matches: 5. CDR3 in DNA: TGTGCCAGCAGTTACTCCTCGGGGGGAAGCACCGGGGAGCTGTTTTTT. Its protein is CASSYSSGGSTGELFF.

There are a few counts of this clonotype. The chain links TRBV29-1 to TRBJ2-5; D unresolved. V lost 6 bases and J 3 bases, leaving 14 bases between the germline ends. Germline loops: CDR1 SQVTM, CDR2 ANQGSEA. CDR3 length: 13 residues. CDR3 bases: TGCAGCGTGGGTGGGGATAGGAAAGAGACCCAGTACTTC. This sequence encodes CSVGGDRKETQYF. Full variable domain (remainder filled in from reference TRBV29-1 and TRBJ2-5): SAVISQKPSRDICQRGTSLTIQCQVDSQVTMMFWYRQQPGQSLTLIATANQGSEATYESGFVIDKFPISRPNLTFSTLTVSNMSPEDSSIYLCSVGGDRKETQYFGPGTRLLVL.

This clonotype was counted ten times or more. This rearrangement joins TRBV12-3 or TRBV12-4 to TRBJ1-1; the match to TRBD1 covers 7 bases. CDR3 length: 14 residues. The ends lost 4 bases at V and 5 bases at J; junction bases unmatched: 7. CDR3 sequence (DNA): TGTGCCAGCAGTTGGACAGGACCTGGGACTGAAGCTTTCTTT. Protein product: CASSWTGPGTEAFF.

This clonotype has more than one count but fewer than ten. The V call is TRBV7-9, the J call TRBJ2-7, with TRBD2 as a possible D gene (7 bases). The CDR3 has 14 residues. With 1 base removed from V and 7 bases from J, the gap between germline ends came to 14 bases. Germline-derived CDR1 and CDR2 are SEHNR and FQNEAQ (reference sequence). The CDR3 sequence: CASSLGAGAGEQYF. The CDR3 region has the DNA TGTGCCAGCAGCTTAGGTGCGGGGGCTGGGGAGCAGTACTTC. Together with reference TRBV7-9 and TRBJ2-7, the CDR3 gives the full variable domain: DTGVSQNPRHKITKRGQNVTFRCDPISEHNRLYWYRQTLGQGPEFLTYFQNEAQLEKSRLLSDRFSAERPKGSFSTLEIQRTEQGDSAMYLCASSLGAGAGEQYFGPGTRLTVT.

This clonotype has a count of ten or more. CDR3 protein: CASGLPWATGSSTEAFF. The CDR3 DNA reads as TGTGCTAGTGGTTTGCCTTGGGCGACAGGGTCTTCCACTGAAGCTTTCTTT. The chain employs TRBV12-5 and TRBJ1-1; TRBD1 matches at 7 bases. The CDR3 is made up of 17 amino acids. The germline V gene encodes CDR1 LGHNT and CDR2 FRNRAP. Germline trimming cut 2 bases from V and 4 bases from J; bases unmatched to any gene: 13.

This clonotype was found a few times. V and J are TRBV29-1 and TRBJ2-7; 7 bases align to TRBD1. Germline V CDR1 and CDR2: SQVTM, ANQGSEA. CDR3 size: 11 residues. V shed 7 bases and J 6 bases; nucleotides not matched to a gene: 6. CDR3 bases: TGCAGCGGGACAGGCGGAGGCGAGCAGTACTTC. It is translated as CSGTGGGEQYF.

Ten or more counts support this clonotype. CDR3 loop: CAISEPDYEQYF. CDR3 DNA sequence: TGTGCCATCAGTGAGCCCGACTACGAGCAGTACTTC. The chain couples TRBV10-3 to TRBJ2-7, with D unclear. The V gene's germline CDR1 is ENHRY and CDR2 SYGVKD. The CDR3 runs 12 residues. Trimming shortened V by 2 bases and J by 3 bases, and 5 bases separated the two germline ends.

This clonotype came up many times. The genes are TRBV6-2 or TRBV6-3 and TRBJ2-1; 7 bases map to TRBD1. V was pared by 10 bases and J by 6 bases, with 9 bases of the junction left unmatched. Germline V gene data show CDR1 as MNHEY and CDR2 as SVGEGT. CDR3 length equals 13 residues. The CDR3: CATKQGFGNEQFF. Here the CDR3 DNA reads TGTGCCACCAAACAGGGGTTCGGCAATGAGCAGTTCTTC.

This clonotype was counted a few times. The genes are TRBV6-6 and TRBJ1-6; 7 positions match TRBD1. Germline CDR1 and CDR2: MNHNY and SVGAGI (reference sequence). CDR3 size: 15 residues. Trimming removed 6 bases from V and 8 bases from J; junction bases left unmatched: 10. In DNA, the CDR3 is TGTGCCAGCAGACGACAGGGCCCGATTCATTCACCCCTCCACTTT. It specifies CASRRQGPIHSPLHF.

This clonotype was seen a few times. This chain links TRBV18 with TRBJ1-5; D is possibly TRBD1 (6 bases). Looked up from germline, CDR1 is KGHSH and CDR2 is LQKENI. CDR3 length equals 15 residues. Trimming shortened V by 1 base and J by 5 bases, and 12 bases separated the two germline ends. The CDR3 loop reads CASSPRQVRDQPQHF. The CDR3, as DNA: TGTGCCAGCTCACCACGACAGGTTAGGGATCAGCCCCAGCATTTT. The whole variable domain, filled in from reference TRBV18 and TRBJ1-5, reads NAGVMQNPRHLVRRRGQEARLRCSPMKGHSHVYWYRQLPEEGLKFMVYLQKENIIDESGMPKERFSAEFPKEGPSILRIQQVVRGDSAAYFCASSPRQVRDQPQHFGDGTRLSIL.

In its sample, this clonotype was seen once. Because the CDR3's place on the DNA is in doubt, the DNA is left out and the CDR3 is given as listed by TCRdb. The chain is built from TRBV7-6 and TRBJ2-2; TRBD1 is the table's D call and was not checked against the DNA. Germline V CDR1 and CDR2: SGHVS, FNYEAQ. The CDR3 adds up to 16 amino acids, both ends counted. The CDR3 spells CASRGRGKRTPGSCFF.

The table lists this clonotype with a few counts. The rearrangement joins TRBV24-1 to TRBJ2-2; perhaps TRBD1 as D (6 bases). The CDR3 is 14 residues long. Germline CDR1 and CDR2: KGHDR and SFDVKD. The germline V and J ends were trimmed by 4 bases and 5 bases, with 10 bases remaining between them. This CDR3 reads CATSDPGTTGELFF. The CDR3 DNA sequence: TGTGCCACCAGTGACCCGGGGACAACCGGGGAGCTGTTTTTT.

In its sample, this clonotype was seen many times. The chain is built from TRBV4-3 and TRBJ2-2; tentatively, D is TRBD1 or TRBD2 (6 bases each). The V gene lost 5 bases and the J gene lost 0 bases, with 13 bases spanning the gap. CDR3 size: 16 residues. Germline values: CDR1 LGHNA, CDR2 YSLEER. DNA for the CDR3: TGCGCCAGCAGCTCGGACAGACTAGCGAACACCGGGGAGCTGTTTTTT. It yields the protein CASSSDRLANTGELFF.